The next 2 T cell receptor beta chains were all read from a single sample in a study of Ad26.COV2.S vaccination and SARS-CoV-2 variants listed by TCRdb under 2021. The protocol used for the library was the immunoSEQ multiplex PCR assay. Entries here come from immuneACCESS through TCRdb and include only in-frame sequences with V and J called. Some clones fail to appear in such tables; in the studies checked, an unresolved V gene covers under half of the shortfall, and the cause of the remainder is unknown. The sample profile shows about 220,000 clones; 88% of them were found once. The ten largest clones capture about 10% of the sample. The treatment or condition label, read with the paper, signifies: some 20 received Ad26.COV2.S at low or high dose, single or two shots; about 5 received placebo; per-sample allocation not given. Repertoires of vaccine and placebo recipients were sequenced from samples collected on day 63 after the first injection.

The sample here was peripheral blood, taken in a trial of Ad26.COV2.S vaccine versus placebo. These receptors all stem from a person between 18 and 60 years old who received the Ad26.COV2.S COVID-19 vaccine or a placebo.

This chain links TRBV11-3 with TRBJ2-1; no clear D. Trimming pared 1 base from V and 9 bases from J, leaving 10 bases between. CDR3 length: 13 residues. In germline, CDR1 is SGHNT, CDR2 YENEEA. CDR3: CASSLVRDAEQFF. The CDR3 DNA follows: TGTGCCAGCAGCTTAGTAAGGGATGCTGAGCAGTTCTTC.

V usage is TRBV4-2 and J usage is TRBJ1-1, with TRBD1 matching over 8 bases. Germline CDR1 and CDR2: LGHNA and YNFKEQ. The CDR3 has 18 amino acids. With 5 bases clipped from V and 0 bases from J, the junction kept 14 bases outside the gene matches. This CDR3 reads CASSSSIGQGNMNTEAFF. The CDR3 DNA reads as TGTGCCAGCAGCTCCTCCATCGGACAGGGTAACATGAACACTGAAGCTTTCTTT.